This T cell receptor (beta chain) comes out of a study of cytomegalovirus exposure and HLA in healthy donors. General observations from the study: Rare TCR sequences dominated, though some public TCRs recurred in many donors. Prediction of most subjects' HLA-A and HLA-B alleles by TCR beta sequences was reportedly accurate. Altogether, some 170 TCR beta chains were recorded as cytomegalovirus-associated.

Concerning this clone itself: Its antigen is not identified.

The V gene lost 5 bases and the J gene lost 4 bases, with 12 bases spanning the gap. The CDR3 is made up of 14 amino acids. CDR1 SEHNR and CDR2 FQNEAQ come from the germline V gene (reference sequence). Primers: 60 Vbeta forward and 13 Jbeta reverse. The data were produced by immunoSEQ multiplex PCR, yet TCRdb's version contains in-frame clones alone and is incomplete. The table records under 150,000 clones, approximately 85% of them present only once. The receptor was derived from a boy aged 5-17 years in good health and CMV-seronegative. The chain has TRBV7-9 and TRBJ2-1, with D perhaps TRBD2 (5 bases). The sequencing input was PBMCs. CDR3 coding DNA: TGTGCCAGCAGCGGGAGCGGCCCGTACAATGAGCAGTTCTTC. Translation gives CASSGSGPYNEQFF. Full variable domain (missing parts from reference TRBV7-9 and TRBJ2-1): DTGVSQNPRHKITKRGQNVTFRCDPISEHNRLYWYRQTLGQGPEFLTYFQNEAQLEKSRLLSDRFSAERPKGSFSTLEIQRTEQGDSAMYLCASSGSGPYNEQFFGPGTRLTVL.